The 9 T cell receptor beta chains reported below all come from one sample, sequenced in a study of cytomegalovirus exposure and HLA in healthy donors. With 60 Vbeta and 13 Jbeta primers, the PCR was carried out. TCRdb keeps only in-frame clones here, not all; method: immunoSEQ multiplex PCR. The table lists around 140,000 clones, about 84% of them singletons. The sequencing input was PBMCs. Receptors originate from a woman aged 18 to 35 in good health and CMV-seropositive.

This clone occurred a few times. V is TRBV6-5 and J is TRBJ1-4; 7 bases align to TRBD1. V lost 2 bases, J lost 12 bases, and 6 bases stayed unmatched. The CDR3 contains 13 residues. In germline, CDR1 is MNHEY, CDR2 SVGAGI. The CDR3 bases are TGTGCCAGCAGTTACGACAGGGCGCGGGAACTGTTTTTT. Residues: CASSYDRARELFF.

The chain's CDR3 is CASSEARYTYEQYF. For the CDR3, the DNA is TGTGCCAGCAGTGAAGCGCGGTATACCTACGAGCAGTACTTC. V and J are TRBV2 and TRBJ2-7; D unresolved. The CDR3 extends over 14 amino acids. Trimming took 0 bases from V and 2 from J, leaving 8 bases between them. Germline-derived CDR1 and CDR2 are SNHLY and FYNNEI.

The J gene is TRBJ1-1, the V gene TRBV27; 10 bases are a match to TRBD1. Germline V gene sequence: CDR1 MNHEY, CDR2 SMNVEV (reference sequence). The J segment lost 6 bases and the V segment lost 6 bases, leaving 10 bases of the junction unmatched. CDR3 length: 15 residues. DNA for the CDR3: TGTGCCAGCAGGGCGGACAGGGGGTTAGTGGCTGAAGCTTTCTTT. It encodes CASRADRGLVAEAFF.

This sequence joins TRBV9 and TRBJ2-2, with D maybe TRBD1 (5 bases). Germline-derived CDR1 and CDR2 are SGDLS and YYNGEE. The CDR3 extends over 15 amino acids. Trimming pared 4 bases from V and 2 bases from J, leaving 12 bases between. The CDR3 DNA is TGTGCCAGCAGCCTCAGACAGAGTAACACCGGGGAGCTGTTTTTT. Protein: CASSLRQSNTGELFF.

This sequence joins TRBV19 and TRBJ2-7, with 9 bases fitting TRBD2. The V segment lost 3 bases and the J segment 6 bases; nucleotides outside the gene matches: 12. Germline CDR1 is LNHDA and CDR2 is SQIVND (reference sequence). The length of the CDR3 is 16 residues. The CDR3 is CASSISGTSFSLEQYF. CDR3 bases: TGTGCCAGTAGTATTTCCGGGACTAGCTTCTCCCTCGAGCAGTACTTC.

This clone was observed a handful of times. This chain links TRBV9 with TRBJ1-2, with 12 bases fitting TRBD1. The CDR3 spans 17 residues. V lost 2 bases, J lost 8 bases, and 13 bases stayed unmatched. Germline V gene lookup returns CDR1 SGDLS and CDR2 YYNGEE. CDR3 nucleotides: TGTGCCAGCAGCGTCCATATATCCGGGACAGGGGGCCTCGGCTACACCTTC. Encoded protein: CASSVHISGTGGLGYTF.

This clone was observed a handful of times. The chain combines TRBV5-1 with TRBJ2-7, with TRBD2 matching over 9 bases. V lost 2 bases to trimming and J lost 3 bases; unmatched junction nucleotides: 3. In germline, CDR1 is SGHRS, CDR2 YFSETQ. The CDR3 is 14 residues long. Here the CDR3 DNA reads TGCGCCAGCAGCTTTAGCGGGGGAGGCTACGAGCAGTACTTC. Encoded protein: CASSFSGGGYEQYF.

The chain links TRBV6-1 to TRBJ2-7; tentative D call: TRBD1 (5 bases). Germline V lookup: CDR1 MNHNS, CDR2 SASEGT. The length of the CDR3 is 13 residues. With 3 bases removed from V and 2 bases from J, the gap between germline ends came to 8 bases. CDR3 DNA sequence: TGTGCCAGCAGTGAGAGCAGGGCCTACGAGCAGTACTTC. It encodes CASSESRAYEQYF.

This clone was seen a few times. The rearrangement links TRBV9 to TRBJ1-5, with 7 bases lining up with TRBD1. CDR1 is SGDLS and CDR2 is YYNGEE in the germline V gene. After removal of 0 bases from V and 0 bases from J, the junction contained 12 bases not matched to a gene. The CDR3 totals 19 residues. The CDR3 region is CASSVVQGGGKYSNQPQHF. CDR3 bases: TGTGCCAGCAGCGTAGTTCAAGGGGGCGGGAAATATAGCAATCAGCCCCAGCATTTT. Using reference TRBV9 and TRBJ1-5 for the parts outside the CDR3, the full variable domain is DSGVTQTPKHLITATGQRVTLRCSPRSGDLSVYWYQQSLDQGLQFLIQYYNGEERAKGNILERFSAQQFPDLHSELNLSSLELGDSALYFCASSVVQGGGKYSNQPQHFGDGTRLSIL.